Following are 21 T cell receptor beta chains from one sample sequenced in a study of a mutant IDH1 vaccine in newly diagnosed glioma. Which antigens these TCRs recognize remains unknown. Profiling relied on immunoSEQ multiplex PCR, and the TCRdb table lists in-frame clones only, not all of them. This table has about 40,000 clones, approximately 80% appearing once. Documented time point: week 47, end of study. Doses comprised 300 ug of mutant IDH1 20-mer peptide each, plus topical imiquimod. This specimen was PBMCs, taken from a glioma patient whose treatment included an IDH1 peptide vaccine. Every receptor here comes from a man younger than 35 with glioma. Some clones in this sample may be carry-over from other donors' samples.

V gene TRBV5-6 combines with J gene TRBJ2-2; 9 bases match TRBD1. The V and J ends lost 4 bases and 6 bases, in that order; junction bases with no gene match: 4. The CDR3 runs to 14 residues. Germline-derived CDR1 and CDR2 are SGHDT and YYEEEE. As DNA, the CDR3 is TGTGCCAGCAGCCCGGGACAGGGTGCCGGGGAGCTGTTTTTT. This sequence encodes CASSPGQGAGELFF. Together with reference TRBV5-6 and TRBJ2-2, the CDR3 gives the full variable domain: DAGVTQSPTHLIKTRGQQVTLRCSPKSGHDTVSWYQQALGQGPQFIFQYYEEEERQRGNFPDRFSGHQFPNYSSELNVNALLLGDSALYLCASSPGQGAGELFFGEGSRLTVL.

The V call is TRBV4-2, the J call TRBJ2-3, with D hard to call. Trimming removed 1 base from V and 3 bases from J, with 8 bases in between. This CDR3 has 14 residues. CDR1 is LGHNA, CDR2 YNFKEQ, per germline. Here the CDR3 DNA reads TGTGCCAGCAGCCAAGTCGAGCGAACAGATACGCAGTATTTT. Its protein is CASSQVERTDTQYF.

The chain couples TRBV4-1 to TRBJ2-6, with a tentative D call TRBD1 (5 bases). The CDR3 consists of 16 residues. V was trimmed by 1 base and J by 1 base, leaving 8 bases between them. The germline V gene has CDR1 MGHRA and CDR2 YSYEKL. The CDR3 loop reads CASSQVQGSGANVLTF. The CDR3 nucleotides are TGCGCCAGCAGCCAAGTTCAGGGATCTGGGGCCAACGTCCTGACTTTC.

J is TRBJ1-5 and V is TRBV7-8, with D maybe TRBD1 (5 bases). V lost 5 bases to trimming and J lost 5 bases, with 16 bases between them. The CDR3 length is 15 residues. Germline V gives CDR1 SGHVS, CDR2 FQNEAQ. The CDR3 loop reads CASSTRGGDHQPQHF. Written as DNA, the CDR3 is TGTGCCAGCAGCACCCGGGGGGGGGATCATCAGCCCCAGCATTTT.

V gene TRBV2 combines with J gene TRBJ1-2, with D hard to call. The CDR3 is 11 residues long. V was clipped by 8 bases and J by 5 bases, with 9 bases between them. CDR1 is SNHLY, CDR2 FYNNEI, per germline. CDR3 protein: CASPDGYGYTF. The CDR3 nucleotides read TGTGCCAGCCCCGACGGATATGGCTACACCTTC.

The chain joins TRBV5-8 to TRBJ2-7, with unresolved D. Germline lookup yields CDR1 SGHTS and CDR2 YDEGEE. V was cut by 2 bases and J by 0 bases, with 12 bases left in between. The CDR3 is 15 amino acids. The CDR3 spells CASSFGRSSSYEQYF. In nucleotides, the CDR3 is TGTGCCAGCAGCTTCGGACGCTCGAGCTCCTACGAGCAGTACTTC.

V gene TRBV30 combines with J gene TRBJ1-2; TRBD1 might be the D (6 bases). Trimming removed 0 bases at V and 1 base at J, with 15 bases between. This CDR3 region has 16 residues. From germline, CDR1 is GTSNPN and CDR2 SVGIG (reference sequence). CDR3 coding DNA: TGTGCCTGGAGTGTATTATGGGACATCGTTAACTATGGCTACACCTTC. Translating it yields CAWSVLWDIVNYGYTF.

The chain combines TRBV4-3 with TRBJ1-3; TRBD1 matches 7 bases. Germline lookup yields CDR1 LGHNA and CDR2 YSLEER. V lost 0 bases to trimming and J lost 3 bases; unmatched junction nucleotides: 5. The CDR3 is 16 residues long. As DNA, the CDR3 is TGCGCCAGCAGCCAAGATACACAGGGGTTTGGAAACACCATATATTTT. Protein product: CASSQDTQGFGNTIYF.

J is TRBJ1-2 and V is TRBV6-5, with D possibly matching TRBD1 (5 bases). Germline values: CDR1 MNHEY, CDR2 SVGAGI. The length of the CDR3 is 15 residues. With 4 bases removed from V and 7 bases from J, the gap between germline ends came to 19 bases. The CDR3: CASSSRGGAGGGYTF. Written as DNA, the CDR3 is TGTGCCAGCAGTTCACGGGGAGGGGCCGGGGGTGGCTACACCTTC.

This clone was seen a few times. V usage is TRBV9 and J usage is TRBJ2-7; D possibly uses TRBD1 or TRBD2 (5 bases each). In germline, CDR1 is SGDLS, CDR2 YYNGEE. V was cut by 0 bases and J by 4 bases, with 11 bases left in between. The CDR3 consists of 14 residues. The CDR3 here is CASSVVGESYEQYF. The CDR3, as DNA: TGTGCCAGCAGCGTAGTGGGGGAATCTTACGAGCAGTACTTC.

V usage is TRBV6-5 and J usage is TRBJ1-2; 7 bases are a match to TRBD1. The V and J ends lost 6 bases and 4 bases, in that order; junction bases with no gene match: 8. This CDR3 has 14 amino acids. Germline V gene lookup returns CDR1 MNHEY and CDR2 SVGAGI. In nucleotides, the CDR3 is TGTGCCAGCAGGTATCGGACAGGTACCTATGGCTACACCTTC. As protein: CASRYRTGTYGYTF.

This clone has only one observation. This CDR3 reads CASSVAGGYSYGYTF. CDR3 DNA: TGTGCCAGCAGCGTAGCTGGGGGTTACAGCTATGGCTACACCTTC. V usage is TRBV9 and J usage is TRBJ1-2, with D possibly being TRBD1 (5 bases). The CDR3 length is 15 residues. V lost 0 bases to trimming and J lost 4 bases, with 13 bases between them. Germline assignment: CDR1 SGDLS and CDR2 YYNGEE.

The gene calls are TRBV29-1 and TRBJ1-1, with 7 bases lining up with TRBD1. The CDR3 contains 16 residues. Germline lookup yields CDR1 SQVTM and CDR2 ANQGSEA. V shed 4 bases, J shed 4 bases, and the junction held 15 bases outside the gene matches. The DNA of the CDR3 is TGCAGCGTTGGACCGACAGGGTTGGTTCTATGCACTGAAGCTTTCTTT. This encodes CSVGPTGLVLCTEAFF. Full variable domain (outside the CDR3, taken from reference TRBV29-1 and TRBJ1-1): SAVISQKPSRDICQRGTSLTIQCQVDSQVTMMFWYRQQPGQSLTLIATANQGSEATYESGFVIDKFPISRPNLTFSTLTVSNMSPEDSSIYLCSVGPTGLVLCTEAFFGQGTRLTVV.

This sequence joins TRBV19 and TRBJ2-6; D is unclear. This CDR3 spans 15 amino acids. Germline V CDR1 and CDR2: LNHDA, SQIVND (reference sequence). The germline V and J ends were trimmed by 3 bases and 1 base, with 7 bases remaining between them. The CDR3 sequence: CASSMAASGANVLTF. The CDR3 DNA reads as TGTGCCAGTAGTATGGCAGCGTCTGGGGCCAACGTCCTGACTTTC.

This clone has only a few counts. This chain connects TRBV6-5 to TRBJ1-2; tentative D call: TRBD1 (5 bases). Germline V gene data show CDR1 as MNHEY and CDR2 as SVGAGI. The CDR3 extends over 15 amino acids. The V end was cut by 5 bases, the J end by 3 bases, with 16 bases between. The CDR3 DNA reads TGTGCCAGCAGTACAACCCTACAGGCTTACTATGGCTACACCTTC. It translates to CASSTTLQAYYGYTF.

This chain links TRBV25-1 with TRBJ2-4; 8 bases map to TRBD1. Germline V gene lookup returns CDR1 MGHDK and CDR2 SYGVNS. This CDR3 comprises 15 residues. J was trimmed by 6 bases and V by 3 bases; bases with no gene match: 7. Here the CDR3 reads CASSDYRGEGNIQYF. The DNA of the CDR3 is TGTGCCAGCAGTGACTACAGGGGGGAAGGAAACATTCAGTACTTC.

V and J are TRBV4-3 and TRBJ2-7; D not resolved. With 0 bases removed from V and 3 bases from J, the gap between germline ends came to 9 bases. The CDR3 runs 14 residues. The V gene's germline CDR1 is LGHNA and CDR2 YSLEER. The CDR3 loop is CASSQERSDYEQYF. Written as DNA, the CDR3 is TGCGCCAGCAGCCAAGAAAGGAGCGACTACGAGCAGTACTTC.

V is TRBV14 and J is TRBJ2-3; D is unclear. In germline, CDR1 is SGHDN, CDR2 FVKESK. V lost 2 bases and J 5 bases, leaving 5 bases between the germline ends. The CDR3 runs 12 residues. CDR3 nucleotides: TGTGCCAGCAGCCAAACAGTAGATACGCAGTATTTT. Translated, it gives CASSQTVDTQYF.

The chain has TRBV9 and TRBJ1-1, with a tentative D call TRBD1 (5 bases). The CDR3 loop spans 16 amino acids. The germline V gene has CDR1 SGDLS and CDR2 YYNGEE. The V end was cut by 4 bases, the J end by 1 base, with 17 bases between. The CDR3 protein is CASSPSDDRENTEAFF. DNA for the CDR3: TGTGCCAGCAGCCCCTCAGACGACAGAGAGAACACTGAAGCTTTCTTT.

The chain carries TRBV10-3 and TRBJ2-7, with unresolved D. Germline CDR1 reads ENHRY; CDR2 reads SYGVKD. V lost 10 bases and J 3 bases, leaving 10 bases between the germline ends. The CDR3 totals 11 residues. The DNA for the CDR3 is TGTGCCACACGACAAAACTACGAGCAGTACTTC. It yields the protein CATRQNYEQYF.

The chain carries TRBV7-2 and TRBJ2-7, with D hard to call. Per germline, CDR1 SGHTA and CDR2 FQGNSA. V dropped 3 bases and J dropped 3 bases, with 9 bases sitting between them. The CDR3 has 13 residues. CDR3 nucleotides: TGTGCCAGCAGCTTTATCTCCAGCTACGAGCAGTACTTC. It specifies CASSFISSYEQYF.